The clone carrying this TCR beta chain was recorded a few times. Its specificity is not known. This sample was taken from a study of identical twins. Study conclusions and caveats: Models predicted less out-of-frame TCR alpha sharing in monozygotic twins than was found.

TCRdb reprocessed the 5' RACE reads via MiXCR and lists one record per CDR3 protein. Of approximately 1.8 million distinct CDR3 sequences in the sample, roughly 35% were seen once. V was trimmed by 0 bases and J by 2 bases, leaving 10 bases between them. Germline CDR1 reads LGHNA; CDR2 reads YNFKEQ. This CDR3 has 16 amino acids. The sample comprised cord blood. The V call is TRBV4-2, the J call TRBJ1-4; D is ambiguous. The origin of this receptor is a newborn girl in good health. The CDR3 is CASSQEGSWTNEKLFF. Written as DNA, the CDR3 is TGTGCCAGCAGCCAAGAGGGGAGTTGGACTAATGAAAAACTGTTTTTT.